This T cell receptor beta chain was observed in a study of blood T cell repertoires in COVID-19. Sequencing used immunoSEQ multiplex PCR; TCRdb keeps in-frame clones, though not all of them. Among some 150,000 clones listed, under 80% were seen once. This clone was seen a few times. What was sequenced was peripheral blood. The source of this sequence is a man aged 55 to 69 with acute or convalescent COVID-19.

CDR3 sequence: CASKGAGNTEAFF. CDR3 DNA: TGCGCCAGCAAAGGGGCAGGGAACACTGAAGCTTTCTTT. V and J are TRBV5-1 and TRBJ1-1; a possible D gene is TRBD1 (5 bases). The CDR3 length is 13 residues. Looked up from germline, CDR1 is SGHRS and CDR2 is YFSETQ. Trimming cost V 6 bases and J 1 base, with 10 bases left between them.